The 25 T cell receptor beta chains given below trace back to one sample, sequenced in a study of T cell changes during pregnancy in multiple sclerosis. Generated by immunoSEQ multiplex PCR, the TCRdb table keeps only in-frame clones and is missing some. The top ten hold 2% to 2.5% of the sample, which has tens of thousands of clones, 85% to 95% seen once. The material sequenced was peripheral blood, taken after pregnancy. These receptors all stem from a female donor with multiple sclerosis, enrolled in a pregnancy study.

The gene calls are TRBV6-5 and TRBJ1-1, with 7 nucleotides matching TRBD1. V was clipped by 4 bases and J by 4 bases; unmatched bases: 6. Germline V gives CDR1 MNHEY, CDR2 SVGAGI. CDR3 size: 14 residues. CDR3 sequence (DNA): TGTGCCAGCAGTTTAAGACAGGGAGGCACTGAAGCTTTCTTT. This codes for CASSLRQGGTEAFF.

The rearrangement uses TRBV9 and TRBJ2-7; tentative D call: TRBD1 (5 bases). Deletions cut 4 bases from V and 4 bases from J, with 9 bases between. The CDR3 covers 12 residues. Germline loops: CDR1 SGDLS, CDR2 YYNGEE. CDR3 DNA: TGTGCCAGCAGCACCACAGGATACGAGCAGTACTTC. It is translated as CASSTTGYEQYF.

This chain links TRBV7-6 with TRBJ1-2; D not resolved. V was trimmed by 3 bases and J by 7 bases, leaving 12 bases between them. The CDR3 has 13 amino acids. The germline gives CDR1 SGHVS, CDR2 FNYEAQ. CDR3 loop: CASSFREGSGYTF. DNA of the CDR3: TGTGCCAGCAGCTTCCGGGAAGGGAGTGGCTACACCTTC.

The chain employs TRBV6-4 and TRBJ2-2, with 7 bases matching TRBD1. Per the germline V gene, CDR1 is MRHNA and CDR2 is SNTAGT. With 3 bases clipped from V and 10 bases from J, the junction kept 5 bases outside the gene matches. There are 13 residues in the CDR3. CDR3 in DNA: TGTGCCAGCAGTGATCGGGACAGTCAGGAGCTGTTTTTT. It codes for CASSDRDSQELFF.

V and J are TRBV5-4 and TRBJ2-5, with TRBD2 identical over 7 bases. The germline V gene has CDR1 SGHNT and CDR2 YYREEE (reference sequence). With 2 bases clipped from V and 5 bases from J, the junction kept 3 bases outside the gene matches. The CDR3 spans 13 residues. In nucleotides, the CDR3 is TGTGCCAGCAGCTTCGGGGAGGGGGAGACCCAGTACTTC. Translating gives CASSFGEGETQYF.

V is TRBV2 and J is TRBJ2-1; a possible D gene is TRBD2 (5 bases). The germline V and J ends were trimmed by 3 bases and 9 bases, with 12 bases remaining between them. This CDR3 is 13 amino acids long. The V gene's germline CDR1 is SNHLY and CDR2 FYNNEI. The CDR3 DNA reads as TGTGCCAGCAGTGACCCGGGGATGGGTGAGCAGTTCTTC. The encoded protein is CASSDPGMGEQFF.

The rearrangement links TRBV2 to TRBJ2-1, with 7 positions matching TRBD2. CDR3 size: 16 residues. V lost 7 bases, J lost 2 bases, and 11 bases stayed unmatched. The germline gives CDR1 SNHLY, CDR2 FYNNEI. This CDR3 is CASTSGPQAPYNEQFF. For the CDR3, the DNA is TGTGCCAGCACTAGCGGACCCCAAGCGCCCTACAATGAGCAGTTCTTC.

This clone was recorded once. The chain combines TRBV29-1 with TRBJ2-3; 8 bases are a match to TRBD1. The V segment lost 6 bases and the J segment 3 bases; nucleotides outside the gene matches: 8. CDR1 and CDR2 from the germline V gene are SQVTM and ANQGSEA. The CDR3 is made up of 14 amino acids. The CDR3 DNA is TGCAGCGTCAACGGACAGGGAGCAACAGATACGCAGTATTTT. Amino acids: CSVNGQGATDTQYF.

This sequence joins TRBV7-2 and TRBJ2-1; the match to TRBD2 covers 8 bases. V lost 3 bases and J lost 6; bases outside the gene matches: 7. The CDR3 totals 15 residues. CDR1 SGHTA and CDR2 FQGNSA come from the germline V gene. The CDR3, as DNA: TGTGCCAGCAGCTTCGGCGGGGGGCTGGCCAATGAGCAGTTCTTC. It translates to CASSFGGGLANEQFF. Full variable domain (remainder filled in from reference TRBV7-2 and TRBJ2-1): GAGVSQSPSNKVTEKGKDVELRCDPISGHTALYWYRQSLGQGLEFLIYFQGNSAPDKSGLPSDRFSAERTGGSVSTLTIQRTQQEDSAVYLCASSFGGGLANEQFFGPGTRLTVL.

The gene calls are TRBV7-6 and TRBJ2-2; the match to TRBD1 covers 9 bases. V shed 5 bases, J shed 6 bases, and the junction held 7 bases outside the gene matches. The CDR3 has 15 residues. Germline assignment: CDR1 SGHVS and CDR2 FNYEAQ. This chain's CDR3 is CASSQQGAAAGELFF. CDR3 DNA: TGTGCCAGCAGCCAACAGGGGGCGGCGGCCGGGGAGCTGTTTTTT.

CDR3 DNA sequence: TGTGCCAGCTCCGTGAGGGAGGGCTATGGCTACACCTTC. This sequence encodes CASSVREGYGYTF. The chain carries TRBV18 and TRBJ1-2; D unresolved. Germline CDR1 is KGHSH and CDR2 is LQKENI. The CDR3 totals 13 residues. V lost 6 bases and J 4 bases, leaving 12 bases between the germline ends.

The chain employs TRBV5-7 and TRBJ2-7; 9 bases are shared with TRBD2. TRBV5-7 is an ORF for which the function is uncertain. This CDR3 comprises 15 residues. Trimming took 10 bases from V and 6 from J; bases not matched to a gene: 17. Here the CDR3 reads CAFLRPKREVAEQYF. CDR3 sequence (DNA): TGTGCCTTTTTACGCCCCAAGCGGGAGGTGGCCGAGCAGTACTTC.

The V and J genes are TRBV5-1 and TRBJ2-6; D unclear. The V and J ends lost 0 bases and 4 bases respectively, with 5 bases between them. The CDR3 contains 14 residues. Germline V CDR1 and CDR2: SGHRS, YFSETQ. As DNA, the CDR3 is TGCGCCAGCAGCTTGGGTTCAGGGGCCAACGTCCTGACTTTC. The encoded protein is CASSLGSGANVLTF.

The gene calls are TRBV2 and TRBJ1-3; no firm D call. Trimming pared 4 bases from V and 1 base from J, leaving 11 bases between. The CDR3 is 15 residues long. Germline CDR1 SNHLY, CDR2 FYNNEI. In DNA, the CDR3 is TGTGCCAGCAGTGTTCTCGGTGTGTCTGGAAACACCATATATTTT. It codes for CASSVLGVSGNTIYF. Full variable domain (missing parts from reference TRBV2 and TRBJ1-3): EPEVTQTPSHQVTQMGQEVILRCVPISNHLYFYWYRQILGQKVEFLVSFYNNEISEKSEIFDDQFSVERPDGSNFTLKIRSTKLEDSAMYFCASSVLGVSGNTIYFGEGSWLTVV.

This clone was seen once. This chain joins TRBV5-1 and TRBJ2-7, with a possible D match to TRBD1 (6 bases). V shed 0 bases and J shed 5 bases, with 15 bases lying between them. The germline CDR1 and CDR2 sequences are SGHRS and YFSETQ. The CDR3 has 15 residues. CDR3 sequence: CASSLGPTGNHEQYF. CDR3 DNA sequence: TGCGCCAGCAGCTTGGGACCTACAGGGAACCACGAGCAGTACTTC.

This rearrangement joins TRBV6-1 to TRBJ1-4, with D maybe TRBD1 (6 bases). The germline gives CDR1 MNHNS, CDR2 SASEGT. This CDR3 has 13 residues. V was trimmed by 9 bases and J by 4 bases, leaving 12 bases between them. In nucleotides, the CDR3 is TGTGCCAGTCAGGGGTCGAATAATGAAAAACTGTTTTTT. Its protein is CASQGSNNEKLFF.

The chain links TRBV6-1 to TRBJ1-3; unclear D gene. Germline V gives CDR1 MNHNS, CDR2 SASEGT. The CDR3 contains 15 residues. Trimming took off 4 bases at V and 2 bases at J, with 12 bases between the two ends. CDR3 bases: TGTGCCAGCAGTGGCCGCGACTCCCCTGGAAACACCATATATTTT. Translated: CASSGRDSPGNTIYF.

The chain is built from TRBV29-1 and TRBJ1-1; D not certain. Germline values: CDR1 SQVTM, CDR2 ANQGSEA. This CDR3 has 13 residues. The germline V and J ends were trimmed by 5 bases and 0 bases, with 10 bases remaining between them. For the CDR3, the DNA is TGCAGCGTTCAGGAACAAATGAACACTGAAGCTTTCTTT. Amino acids: CSVQEQMNTEAFF.

The chain is built from TRBV15 and TRBJ1-2; D gene ambiguous. Trimming pared 1 base from V and 0 bases from J, leaving 9 bases between. Germline-derived CDR1 and CDR2 are LNHNV and YYDKDF (reference sequence). CDR3 length: 15 amino acids. CDR3 DNA sequence: TGTGCCACCAGCAGAGTTCGAGGCGCTAACTATGGCTACACCTTC. It is translated as CATSRVRGANYGYTF.

The V gene is TRBV6-6, the J gene TRBJ2-7; 7 bases are shared with TRBD1. Germline lookup yields CDR1 MNHNY and CDR2 SVGAGI (reference sequence). The V gene end was trimmed by 6 bases and the J gene end by 6 bases; junction bases not matched to a gene: 11. The CDR3 is 14 amino acids. CDR3 bases: TGTGCCAGCAGCCGACAGGGAAAGCTGGGCGAGCAGTACTTC. The encoded protein is CASSRQGKLGEQYF.

The genes are TRBV30 and TRBJ2-1; 13 bases fit TRBD2. V was pared by 3 bases and J by 8 bases, with 13 bases of the junction left unmatched. The CDR3 covers 17 residues. The germline CDR1 and CDR2 sequences are GTSNPN and SVGIG (reference sequence). The CDR3 reads CAWSPSRTSGSNDEQFF. The CDR3, as DNA: TGTGCCTGGAGCCCTAGTAGGACTAGCGGGAGTAACGATGAGCAGTTCTTC.

The chain has TRBV2 and TRBJ2-7; a possible D gene is TRBD2 (5 bases). Germline V lookup: CDR1 SNHLY, CDR2 FYNNEI. Trimming pared 5 bases from V and 7 bases from J, leaving 12 bases between. This CDR3 has 12 amino acids. The CDR3 DNA reads TGTGCCAGCAGTCCGAGGACGGGAGAGCAGTACTTC. As protein: CASSPRTGEQYF.

The chain links TRBV9 to TRBJ2-5; D is undetermined. The CDR3 extends over 13 amino acids. Germline V CDR1 and CDR2: SGDLS, YYNGEE. V lost 4 bases and J 4 bases, leaving 11 bases between the germline ends. The CDR3 sequence is CASSWNPGETQYF. As DNA, the CDR3 is TGTGCCAGCAGCTGGAACCCAGGAGAGACCCAGTACTTC.

The chain carries TRBV7-2 and TRBJ2-7; TRBD2 agrees at 13 bases. The germline CDR1 and CDR2 sequences are SGHTA and FQGNSA. CDR3 length: 15 amino acids. V lost 5 bases, J lost 6 bases, and 7 bases stayed unmatched. CDR3 sequence: CASSPSLAGGSEQYF. CDR3 bases: TGTGCCAGCAGCCCGTCACTAGCGGGAGGGAGCGAGCAGTACTTC.

The genes are TRBV27 and TRBJ1-1, with TRBD1 as a possible D gene (6 bases). The CDR3 is 14 amino acids. Trimming removed 5 bases at V and 1 base at J, with 11 bases between. Germline V gene data show CDR1 as MNHEY and CDR2 as SMNVEV (reference sequence). CDR3 sequence reads: CASSPWDKNTEAFF. The CDR3 DNA reads as TGTGCCAGCAGTCCCTGGGACAAGAACACTGAAGCTTTCTTT.